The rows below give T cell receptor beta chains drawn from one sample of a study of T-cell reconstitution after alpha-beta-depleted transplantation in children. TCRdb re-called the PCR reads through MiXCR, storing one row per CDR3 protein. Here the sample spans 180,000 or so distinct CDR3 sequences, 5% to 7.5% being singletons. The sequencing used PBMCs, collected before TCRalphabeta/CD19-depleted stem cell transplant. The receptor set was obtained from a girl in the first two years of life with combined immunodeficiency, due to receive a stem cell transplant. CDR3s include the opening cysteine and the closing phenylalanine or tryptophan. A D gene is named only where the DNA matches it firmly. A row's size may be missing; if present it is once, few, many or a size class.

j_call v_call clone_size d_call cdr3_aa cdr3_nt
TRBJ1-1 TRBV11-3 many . CASSFIKGTEAFF TGTGCCAGCAGCTTTATCAAGGGCACTGAAGCTTTCTTT
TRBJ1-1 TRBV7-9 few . CASSLAGQGTEAFF TGTGCCAGCAGCTTGGCGGGGCAGGGGACTGAAGCTTTCTTT
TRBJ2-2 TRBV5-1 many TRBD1 CASSLGQGNTGELFF TGCGCCAGCAGCCTTGGACAGGGGAACACCGGGGAGCTGTTTTTT
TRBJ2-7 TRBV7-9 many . CASSSGTTGGNEQYF TGTGCCAGCAGCTCCGGGACGACCGGGGGCAACGAGCAGTACTTC
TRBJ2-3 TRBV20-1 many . CSAPGLSTDTQYF TGCAGTGCTCCGGGACTGAGCACAGATACGCAGTATTTT
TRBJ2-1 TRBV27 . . CASSPWGFTGGNEQFF TGTGCCAGCAGTCCTTGGGGGTTCACCGGAGGGAATGAGCAGTTCTTC
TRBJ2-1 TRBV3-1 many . CASSQDAGVLINEQFF TGTGCCAGCAGCCAAGATGCGGGCGTCTTGATCAATGAGCAGTTCTTC
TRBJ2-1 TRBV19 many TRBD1 CASIGTGVSSEQFF TGTGCCAGCATCGGGACAGGGGTTTCGAGTGAGCAGTTCTTC
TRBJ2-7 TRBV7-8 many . CASSLGTYYEQYF TGTGCCAGCAGCTTAGGAACGTACTACGAGCAGTACTTC
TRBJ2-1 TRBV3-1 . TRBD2 CATTLGGGPGNEQFF TGTGCCACCACACTGGGCGGGGGGCCAGGGAATGAGCAGTTCTTC
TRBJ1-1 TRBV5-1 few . CASSLRQGYTEAFF TGCGCCAGCAGCTTGCGTCAGGGCTACACTGAAGCTTTCTTT
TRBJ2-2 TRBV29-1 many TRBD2 CSVRLYGGSAAGELFF TGCAGCGTCCGGTTATACGGCGGGAGTGCGGCCGGGGAGCTGTTTTTT
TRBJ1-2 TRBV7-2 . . CASSLVQRADVWGYTF TGTGCCAGCAGCTTAGTCCAAAGGGCGGACGTATGGGGCTACACCTTC
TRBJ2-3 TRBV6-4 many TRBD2 CASRLLAGGPYTQYF TGTGCCAGCAGGTTACTAGCGGGGGGGCCGTATACGCAGTATTTT
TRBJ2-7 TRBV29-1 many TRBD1 CSVVGGLYEQYF TGCAGCGTTGTAGGGGGCCTCTACGAGCAGTACTTC
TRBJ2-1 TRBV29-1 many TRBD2 CSVGASGRAGEQFF TGCAGCGTTGGGGCTAGCGGGAGGGCCGGTGAGCAGTTCTTC
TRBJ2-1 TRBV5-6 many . CASSFGSDEQFF TGTGCCAGCAGCTTTGGGAGCGATGAGCAGTTCTTC
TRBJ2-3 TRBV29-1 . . CSVATRTENTQYF TGCAGCGTAGCTACCCGGACAGAGAATACGCAGTATTTT
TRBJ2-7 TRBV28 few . CASSPTERGSYEQYF TGTGCCAGCAGCCCAACGGAGAGGGGCTCCTACGAGCAGTACTTC
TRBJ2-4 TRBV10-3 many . CAISAGLGENIQYF TGTGCCATCAGTGCGGGCCTTGGGGAAAACATTCAGTACTTC
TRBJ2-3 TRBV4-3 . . CASSQGDAYTDTQYF TGCGCCAGCAGCCAAGGAGACGCTTACACAGATACGCAGTATTTT
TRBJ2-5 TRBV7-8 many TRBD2 CASSFLSGMLGETQYF TGTGCCAGCAGCTTTTTAAGCGGGATGTTAGGCGAGACCCAGTACTTC